One and the same sample provided the 18 T cell receptor beta chains below, sequenced in a study of post-analysis software for immune sequencing data. Every TCR beta cDNA library bore unique molecular identifiers. MiXCR was run by TCRdb on the PCR reads, yielding one entry per CDR3 protein. The sample has about 260,000 distinct CDR3 sequences, 35% to 40% seen once; the top ten hold approximately 4.6%. Overall study findings and caveats: TRBV5-6, TRBV5-1 and TRBV20-1 were among 4 or 5 TRBV segments more frequent in patients than controls.

No antigen has been identified for these receptors. The sequenced sample consisted of blood. The receptors shown here come from a girl aged 5 to 17 with multiple sclerosis.

The chain recombines TRBV27 with TRBJ1-2; possible D gene TRBD1, 6 bases. CDR3 length: 14 residues. Between the trimmed V and J ends, which lost 4 bases and 5 bases, there was a span of 14 bases. The germline V gene encodes CDR1 MNHEY and CDR2 SMNVEV (reference sequence). CDR3 protein: CASSSRGGGYGYTF. CDR3 DNA: TGTGCCAGCAGTTCCAGGGGAGGGGGTTATGGCTACACCTTC.

The V gene is TRBV29-1, the J gene TRBJ2-7, with 7 nucleotides matching TRBD2. Germline loops: CDR1 SQVTM, CDR2 ANQGSEA. Unmatched junction bases numbered 5, after V lost 3 bases and J lost 0 bases. The CDR3 has 14 amino acids. The CDR3 DNA reads as TGCAGCGTTGATCGAGCGGGGAGCTCCTACGAGCAGTACTTC. Translated, it gives CSVDRAGSSYEQYF.

The V and J genes are TRBV20-1 and TRBJ2-2; D is undetermined. This CDR3 has 13 amino acids. CDR1 is DFQATT, CDR2 SNEGSKA, per germline (reference sequence). V was shortened by 0 bases and J by 6 bases, with 8 bases between the two germline ends. The chain's CDR3 is CSARDLAAGELFF. The CDR3 bases are TGCAGTGCTAGAGATCTGGCTGCCGGGGAGCTGTTTTTT.

This clonotype was found many times. V usage is TRBV12-3 or TRBV12-4 and J usage is TRBJ2-1; D not resolved. The CDR3 consists of 13 residues. V was clipped by 3 bases and J by 13 bases, with 16 bases between them. CDR3 DNA: TGTGCCAGCAGTTTGGACCTCGTAAGGGCACAGTTCTTC. This translates into CASSLDLVRAQFF.

This clonotype was detected ten times or more. The rearrangement uses TRBV2 and TRBJ1-2; D not resolved. Deletions cut 7 bases from V and 0 bases from J, with 9 bases between. There are 13 residues in the CDR3. Germline V CDR1 and CDR2: SNHLY, FYNNEI. The CDR3 region has the DNA TGTGCCAGCACGCCCAGGTCTAACTATGGCTACACCTTC. Its protein product is CASTPRSNYGYTF.

On this clonotype: A much larger clone sits a single nucleotide away, making a read error possible. This rearrangement joins TRBV9 to TRBJ2-7; a weak D match, TRBD1 (5 bases). Looked up from germline, CDR1 is SGDLS and CDR2 is YYNGEE. V gave up 4 bases and J gave up 7 bases, with 18 bases separating them. The CDR3 loop spans 14 amino acids. CDR3 protein: CASSPRTRYNEQYF. The CDR3 DNA follows: TGTGCCAGCAGCCCAAGGACACGCTACAATGAGCAGTACTTC.

As concerns this clonotype: A much larger clone is a single base away; this may be a read error. The chain employs TRBV6-1 and TRBJ2-5; 9 bases line up with TRBD1. The J call is doubtful: the DNA matches TRBJ2-7 better. The CDR3 contains 17 residues. Germline V CDR1 and CDR2: MNHNS, SASEGT. CDR3 bases: TGTGCCAGCGGGACCGGGACAGGGCGGATGACTACCTACGAGCAGTACTTC. It codes for CASGTGTGRMTTYEQYF.

The chain is built from TRBV20-1 and TRBJ2-7; 14 bases line up with TRBD2. The CDR3 length is 13 residues. V lost 5 bases and J lost 5; bases outside the gene matches: 2. The germline V gene has CDR1 DFQATT and CDR2 SNEGSKA (reference sequence). The DNA of the CDR3 is TGCAGTGCTGCGACTAGCGGGAGGGACGAGCAGTACTTC. It translates to CSAATSGRDEQYF.

A remark on this clonotype: This CDR3 is missing its conserved last phenylalanine or tryptophan, likely due to a read error. This sequence joins TRBV9 and TRBJ1-1; unclear D gene. The CDR3 spans 16 residues. V gave up 0 bases and J gave up 0 bases, with 12 bases separating them. Germline assignment: CDR1 SGDLS and CDR2 YYNGEE. The CDR3 region has the DNA TGTGCCAGCAGCGTAGCAGATGGCAGAATGAACACTGAAGCTTTCTGT. Protein product: CASSVADGRMNTEAFC.

This clonotype was picked up many times. This chain uses TRBV6-1 with TRBJ2-1; D may correspond to TRBD1 or TRBD2 (5 bases each). This CDR3 comprises 12 residues. Germline CDR1 is MNHNS and CDR2 is SASEGT. Trimming pared 7 bases from V and 7 bases from J, leaving 11 bases between. The CDR3, as DNA: TGTGCCAGCACCCTGAGGGGTAATGAGCAGTTCTTC. Residues: CASTLRGNEQFF.

This chain uses TRBV6-6 with TRBJ2-7; no clear D gene. TRBJ2-5 explains the end of the DNA better; the J call may be wrong. CDR1 is MNHNY and CDR2 is SVGAGI in the germline V gene (reference sequence). The length of the CDR3 is 12 residues. CDR3 in amino acids: CASSTGGETQYF. DNA of the CDR3: TGTGCCAGCTCTACGGGTGGAGAGACCCAGTACTTC.

This sequence joins TRBV5-1 and TRBJ2-3, with D possibly being TRBD1 (5 bases). The germline V gene has CDR1 SGHRS and CDR2 YFSETQ. V lost 1 base, J lost 2 bases, and 8 bases lay in between. The CDR3 sequence is 14 residues long. CDR3 residues: CASSLLQVTDTQYF. The CDR3 DNA sequence: TGCGCCAGCAGCTTGCTACAGGTCACAGATACGCAGTATTTT.

This clonotype was counted ten times or more. The chain joins TRBV20-1 to TRBJ2-1, with 7 bases fitting TRBD2. J lost 9 bases, V lost 6 bases, and 8 bases had no gene match. This CDR3 spans 12 amino acids. From germline, CDR1 is DFQATT and CDR2 SNEGSKA (reference sequence). CDR3 DNA sequence: TGCAGTGCGAAACGCAGGGAGGGTGAGCAGTTCTTC. As protein: CSAKRREGEQFF.

This clonotype came up many times. The chain links TRBV29-1 to TRBJ2-1; 8 bases fit TRBD2. This CDR3 region has 14 residues. With V trimmed by 4 bases and J by 2 bases, 4 bases remained unmatched. Germline-derived CDR1 and CDR2 are SQVTM and ANQGSEA. In nucleotides, the CDR3 is TGCAGCGTTGTGGAGCGGGGGACCTACAATGAGCAGTTCTTC. Translation gives CSVVERGTYNEQFF.

Regarding this clonotype: Mismatch with germline at one junction end may stem from a read error. CDR3 sequence reads: CASSLARQLTSGANVRTF. For the CDR3, the DNA is TGCGCCAGCAGCTTGGCCAGGCAGCTTACTTCTGGGGCCAACGTCCGGACTTTC. The chain employs TRBV5-1 and TRBJ2-6, with D possibly TRBD1 on 5 matching bases. This CDR3 spans 18 amino acids. CDR1 and CDR2 (germline): SGHRS, YFSETQ.

This clonotype turned up a few times. A much larger clone differs by one base, so this may be a read error. The chain joins TRBV5-1 to TRBJ1-2; no reliable D call. CDR1 and CDR2 (germline): SGHRS, YFSETQ. The CDR3 totals 14 residues. The CDR3 here is CAGSLDESNYGYTF. CDR3 DNA: TGCGCCGGCAGCTTGGACGAATCTAACTATGGCTACACCTTC.

At least ten counts were recorded for this clonotype. The chain couples TRBV5-1 to TRBJ2-5; the D call may be TRBD1 or TRBD2 (5 bases each). V was cut by 5 bases and J by 4 bases, with 21 bases left in between. Germline V CDR1 and CDR2: SGHRS, YFSETQ. The CDR3 covers 16 residues. The CDR3: CASSSGPRGGGETQYF. CDR3 bases: TGCGCCAGCAGTTCAGGACCAAGGGGTGGAGGAGAGACCCAGTACTTC.

This clonotype occurred a few times. A much larger clone differs from this one at a single base, so this may be a read error. The chain carries TRBV28 and TRBJ2-1; either TRBD1 or TRBD2 may fit D (5 bases each). The germline CDR1 and CDR2 sequences are MDHEN and SYDVKM. Trimming shortened V by 6 bases and J by 9 bases, and 21 bases separated the two germline ends. The CDR3 contains 15 residues. The CDR3 here is CASSQPASRTREQFF. The CDR3 coding sequence is TGTGCCAGCAGCCAACCGGCTAGCAGGACACGTGAGCAGTTCTTC.